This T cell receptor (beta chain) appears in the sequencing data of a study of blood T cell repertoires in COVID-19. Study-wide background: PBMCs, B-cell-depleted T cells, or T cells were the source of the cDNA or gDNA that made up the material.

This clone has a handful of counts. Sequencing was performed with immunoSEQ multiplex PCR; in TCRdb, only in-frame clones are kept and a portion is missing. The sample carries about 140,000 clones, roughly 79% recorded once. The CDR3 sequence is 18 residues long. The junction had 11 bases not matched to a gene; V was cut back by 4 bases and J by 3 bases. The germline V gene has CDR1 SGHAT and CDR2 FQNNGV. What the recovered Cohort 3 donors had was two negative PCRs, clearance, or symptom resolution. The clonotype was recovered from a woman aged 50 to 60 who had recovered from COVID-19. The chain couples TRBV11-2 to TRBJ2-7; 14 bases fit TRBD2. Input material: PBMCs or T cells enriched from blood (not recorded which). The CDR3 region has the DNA TGTGCCAGCAGCTCGACCGGGACTAGCGGGAGAGGGTACTACGAGCAGTACTTC. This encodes CASSSTGTSGRGYYEQYF.